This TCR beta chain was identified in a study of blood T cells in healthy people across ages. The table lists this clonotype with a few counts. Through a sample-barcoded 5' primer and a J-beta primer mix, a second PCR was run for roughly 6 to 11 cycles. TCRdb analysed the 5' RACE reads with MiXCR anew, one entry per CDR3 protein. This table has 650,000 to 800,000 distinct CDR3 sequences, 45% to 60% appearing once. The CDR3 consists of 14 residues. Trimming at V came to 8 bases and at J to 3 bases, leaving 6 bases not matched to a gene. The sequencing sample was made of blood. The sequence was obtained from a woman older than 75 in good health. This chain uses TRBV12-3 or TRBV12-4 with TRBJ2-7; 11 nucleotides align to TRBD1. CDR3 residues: CASQGQGAIYEQYF. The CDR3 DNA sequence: TGTGCCAGCCAAGGACAGGGGGCTATCTACGAGCAGTACTTC.